A single sample is the source of the 18 T cell receptor beta chains below, sequenced in a study of blood T cell repertoires in COVID-19 (dated by TCRdb to the early 2020s). Preparation of the library involved the immunoSEQ multiplex PCR assay. Not all clones reach the TCRdb copy of this immuneACCESS table, which keeps in-frame sequences only. Checked studies attribute under half of the gap to unresolved V genes and leave the rest unexplained. Recorded for this sample are nearly 350,000 clones; approximately 82% of them occurred a single time. The top ten clonotypes cover just under 3% of the sample. What was sequenced was peripheral blood. The source is a man aged 25 to 45 with active or convalescent COVID-19.

This chain connects TRBV7-2 to TRBJ1-1; D unclear. Trimming removed 1 base from V and 9 bases from J, with 12 bases in between. The CDR3 totals 13 residues. CDR1 is SGHTA, CDR2 FQGNSA, per germline. The chain's CDR3 is CASSLGHGEKAFF. The CDR3 bases are TGTGCCAGCAGCTTAGGACACGGGGAAAAAGCTTTCTTT.

The chain carries TRBV5-1 and TRBJ2-2; D is possibly TRBD1 (5 bases). The CDR3 runs 17 residues. From germline, CDR1 is SGHRS and CDR2 YFSETQ. Trimming removed 0 bases at V and 5 bases at J, with 17 bases between. The CDR3 region has the DNA TGCGCCAGCAGCTTGGCATTGGCTACAGGTGGGACCGGGGAGCTGTTTTTT. It encodes CASSLALATGGTGELFF.

V is TRBV30 and J is TRBJ1-1; possibly TRBD1 for D (6 bases). Germline loops: CDR1 GTSNPN, CDR2 SVGIG (reference sequence). The CDR3 covers 13 residues. V lost 5 bases and J 1 base, leaving 11 bases between the germline ends. The CDR3 region is CAWGDRTNTEAFF. CDR3 DNA sequence: TGTGCCTGGGGAGACAGGACGAACACTGAAGCTTTCTTT.

CDR3 residues: CASSASRQGGSYNEQFF. The CDR3 bases are TGTGCCAGCAGCGCTTCACGACAGGGAGGATCCTACAATGAGCAGTTCTTC. V and J are TRBV9 and TRBJ2-1; D is perhaps TRBD1 (7 bases). Germline CDR1 and CDR2: SGDLS and YYNGEE. The V end lost 3 bases, the J end lost 1 base, and 17 bases lay between the germline ends. The CDR3 totals 17 residues.

V gene TRBV29-1 combines with J gene TRBJ2-3; no clear D. This CDR3 comprises 14 residues. Germline V gives CDR1 SQVTM, CDR2 ANQGSEA. V lost 7 bases to trimming and J lost 1 base, with 15 bases between them. Here the CDR3 reads CSARRLVGTDTQYF. The CDR3 region has the DNA TGCAGCGCCCGCCGGCTAGTTGGCACAGATACGCAGTATTTT.

The genes are TRBV11-2 and TRBJ1-6; D ambiguous. The V end lost 1 base, the J end lost 10 bases, and 14 bases lay between the germline ends. The CDR3 length is 15 residues. Germline lookup yields CDR1 SGHAT and CDR2 FQNNGV. For the CDR3, the DNA is TGTGCCAGCAGCTTAGCGCCAGCGGGAACCTCACCCCTCCACTTT. It codes for CASSLAPAGTSPLHF.

The chain joins TRBV21-1 to TRBJ2-7; the table assigns TRBD2, which was not confirmed against the DNA. TRBV21-1 is given as a pseudogene. There are 16 residues in the CDR3. The CDR3 DNA sequence: TGTGCCAGCAGCACCGTCTGCAGATCAGCGACCTACGAGCAGTACTTC. Translated, it gives CASSTVCRSATYEQYF.

The V call is TRBV11-2, the J call TRBJ1-1; D uncertain. This CDR3 has 13 residues. V was clipped by 5 bases and J by 6 bases, with 13 bases between them. Germline CDR1 is SGHAT and CDR2 is FQNNGV. DNA of the CDR3: TGTGCCAGCAGCATATTGATCGGGGCTGAAGCTTTCTTT. Its translation is CASSILIGAEAFF.

The chain carries TRBV7-8 and TRBJ1-4, with 11 positions matching TRBD1. Germline assignment: CDR1 SGHVS and CDR2 FQNEAQ. V shed 1 base, J shed 8 bases, and the junction held 0 bases outside the gene matches. CDR3 size: 14 residues. CDR3 nucleotides: TGTGCCAGCAGCTTAGGGGACAGGGGGGAAAAACTGTTTTTT. Its protein is CASSLGDRGEKLFF. Based on the CDR3 plus reference TRBV7-8 and TRBJ1-4, the full variable domain is GAGVSQSPRYKVAKRGQDVALRCDPISGHVSLFWYQQALGQGPEFLTYFQNEAQLDKSGLPSDRFFAERPEGSVSTLKIQRTQQEDSAVYLCASSLGDRGEKLFFGSGTQLSVL.

The chain is built from TRBV7-3 and TRBJ1-6; 8 bases are shared with TRBD1. Trimming took 2 bases from V and 11 from J; bases not matched to a gene: 5. From germline, CDR1 is SGHTA and CDR2 FQGTGA. The CDR3 consists of 14 residues. CDR3 nucleotides: TGTGCCAGCAGCTTAGACAGGGGAGGGACACCCCTCCACTTT. Its translation is CASSLDRGGTPLHF.

The chain joins TRBV5-1 to TRBJ2-7; 8 bases are shared with TRBD1. The V segment lost 1 base and the J segment 3 bases; nucleotides outside the gene matches: 6. Per germline, CDR1 SGHRS and CDR2 YFSETQ. The CDR3 consists of 15 residues. CDR3 nucleotide sequence: TGCGCCAGCAGCTTGAGACGGGGACAGGACTACGAGCAGTACTTC. This translates into CASSLRRGQDYEQYF.

This clone was seen only a few times. The chain combines TRBV7-8 with TRBJ1-5, with D perhaps matching TRBD1 (6 bases). CDR3 length: 15 residues. Deletions cut 3 bases from V and 7 bases from J, with 16 bases between. Germline V gene data show CDR1 as SGHVS and CDR2 as FQNEAQ. The DNA of the CDR3 is TGTGCCAGCAGCTTTGGCAGGGGAGGGGAGCAGCCCCAGCATTTT. Protein: CASSFGRGGEQPQHF. Full variable domain (remainder filled in from reference TRBV7-8 and TRBJ1-5): GAGVSQSPRYKVAKRGQDVALRCDPISGHVSLFWYQQALGQGPEFLTYFQNEAQLDKSGLPSDRFFAERPEGSVSTLKIQRTQQEDSAVYLCASSFGRGGEQPQHFGDGTRLSIL.

The chain employs TRBV7-2 and TRBJ1-5; D remains unclear. The V gene's germline CDR1 is SGHTA and CDR2 FQGNSA. V lost 2 bases, J lost 7 bases, and 12 bases lay in between. CDR3 length equals 14 residues. The CDR3 DNA sequence: TGTGCCAGCAGCTTAATAGCCGGGAACCAGCCCCAGCATTTT. Protein sequence: CASSLIAGNQPQHF.

The CDR3: CASSDRGFYGYTF. CDR3 sequence (DNA): TGTGCCAGCAGTGACAGGGGTTTCTATGGCTACACCTTC. This rearrangement joins TRBV12-3 or TRBV12-4 to TRBJ1-2; the match to TRBD1 covers 8 bases. With V trimmed by 5 bases and J by 4 bases, 3 bases remained unmatched. The CDR3 is made up of 13 amino acids.

The chain has TRBV11-2 and TRBJ2-3; D remains unclear. Per the germline V gene, CDR1 is SGHAT and CDR2 is FQNNGV. V gave up 3 bases and J gave up 4 bases, with 2 bases separating them. The CDR3 has 11 amino acids. The CDR3 bases are TGTGCCAGCAGCTTCGCAGATACGCAGTATTTT. Encoded protein: CASSFADTQYF.

This clone has just one count. J is TRBJ2-3 and V is TRBV28, with 8 bases matching TRBD1. V lost 3 bases and J lost 6; bases outside the gene matches: 5. The CDR3 sequence is 14 residues long. Germline CDR1 and CDR2: MDHEN and SYDVKM. DNA of the CDR3: TGTGCCAGCAGTTTTGCAGGGGGCATTGATACGCAGTATTTT. Translation: CASSFAGGIDTQYF.

CDR3: CSVVGNRGNTEAFF. The CDR3 DNA is TGCAGCGTTGTAGGAAACCGGGGGAACACTGAAGCTTTCTTT. The V and J genes are TRBV29-1 and TRBJ1-1; D is unresolved. The CDR3 loop spans 14 amino acids. Trimming left V 4 bases short and J 1 base short, with 13 bases between. From germline, CDR1 is SQVTM and CDR2 ANQGSEA.

The rearrangement links TRBV5-1 to TRBJ1-4; tentatively, D is TRBD1 (6 bases). V lost 7 bases, J lost 7 bases, and 20 bases lay in between. Germline lookup yields CDR1 SGHRS and CDR2 YFSETQ. CDR3 length: 15 amino acids. CDR3 in DNA: TGCGCCAGCGGAAACCAGGGGAACGATGGTGAAAAACTGTTTTTT. Its protein is CASGNQGNDGEKLFF.